The next 22 T cell receptor beta chains were all read from a single sample in a study of T cells after yellow fever vaccination. MiXCR, run by TCRdb on the 5' RACE reads, gives a single entry per CDR3 protein. The sample records just under 600,000 distinct CDR3 sequences, less than 15% being singletons. The starting material was PBMCs, obtained on the day of the yellow fever booster vaccination. The source of these receptors is a man younger than 40 who received the YFV17D yellow fever vaccine.

This CDR3 is CSATLPTSNQETQYF. CDR3 DNA: TGCAGTGCTACCTTACCGACTAGCAACCAAGAGACCCAGTACTTC. The rearrangement joins TRBV20-1 to TRBJ2-5; 7 bases match TRBD2. Germline V gives CDR1 DFQATT, CDR2 SNEGSKA (reference sequence). The CDR3 covers 15 residues. The J segment lost 0 bases and the V segment lost 4 bases, leaving 8 bases of the junction unmatched.

This clonotype occurred a few times. This chain joins TRBV30 and TRBJ2-3; TRBD2 matches at 16 bases. This CDR3 region has 22 residues. Germline V gene sequence: CDR1 GTSNPN, CDR2 SVGIG (reference sequence). V shed 0 bases and J 2 bases; nucleotides not matched to a gene: 17. The CDR3 nucleotides read TGTGCCTGGAGTGTTTCACCGGGACTAGCGGGAGGGCCATTCCCCTTCACAGATACGCAGTATTTT. Encoded protein: CAWSVSPGLAGGPFPFTDTQYF.

The V call is TRBV6-5, the J call TRBJ2-6; the D gene is possibly TRBD2 (5 bases). In germline, CDR1 is MNHEY, CDR2 SVGAGI. CDR3 length: 17 amino acids. Trimming removed 2 bases from V and 4 bases from J, with 15 bases in between. Here the CDR3 reads CASSYGSRAAGANVLTF. Written as DNA, the CDR3 is TGTGCCAGCAGTTACGGATCGAGGGCGGCCGGGGCCAACGTCCTGACTTTC.

The V and J genes are TRBV27 and TRBJ1-2, with unresolved D. The germline V and J ends were trimmed by 6 bases and 8 bases, with 19 bases remaining between them. CDR1 and CDR2 (germline): MNHEY, SMNVEV (reference sequence). The CDR3 is 14 residues long. CDR3 sequence (DNA): TGTGCCAGCAGAAAGGACGGCGCGGGAGGGGGCTACACCTTC. The encoded protein is CASRKDGAGGGYTF.

In its sample, this clonotype was seen many times. The chain recombines TRBV18 with TRBJ2-1; D perhaps matches TRBD2 (6 bases). The CDR3 runs to 13 residues. Germline values: CDR1 KGHSH, CDR2 LQKENI. The ends were cut back, 4 bases at V and 7 bases at J, with 11 bases in the middle. CDR3 sequence reads: CASSRDSPNEQFF. In DNA, the CDR3 is TGTGCCAGCTCACGGGACTCTCCGAATGAGCAGTTCTTC.

In its sample, this clonotype was seen a few times. The rearrangement links TRBV5-8 to TRBJ1-1; weak D call: TRBD1 (6 bases). CDR1 is SGHTS, CDR2 YDEGEE, per germline. The CDR3 length is 14 residues. Trimming removed 1 base at V and 4 bases at J, with 11 bases between. The CDR3 loop reads CASSLQGRATEAFF. The CDR3 nucleotides read TGTGCCAGCAGCTTGCAGGGGAGGGCCACTGAAGCTTTCTTT.

This clonotype was detected only a few times. For the CDR3, the DNA is TGCGCCAGCAGTCACCCTTACCCCAGAGATGAGCAGTTCTTC. Residues: CASSHPYPRDEQFF. J is TRBJ2-1 and V is TRBV23-1; D ambiguous. TRBV23-1 is treated as an ORF (open reading frame) with a function not yet certain. CDR3 length equals 14 residues. V was trimmed by 3 bases and J by 8 bases, leaving 14 bases between them.

This clonotype was counted between two and nine times. This chain joins TRBV5-1 and TRBJ2-1, with D possibly matching TRBD2 (5 bases). Germline-derived CDR1 and CDR2 are SGHRS and YFSETQ. The V and J ends lost 9 bases and 4 bases respectively, with 14 bases between them. The CDR3 runs to 13 residues. The CDR3 DNA reads TGCGCCACCCCTACCGAGGGATACAATGAGCAGTTCTTC. Its translation: CATPTEGYNEQFF.

The genes are TRBV27 and TRBJ2-7, with a tentative D call TRBD1 (5 bases). CDR3 length: 13 amino acids. Per germline, CDR1 MNHEY and CDR2 SMNVEV (reference sequence). Between the trimmed V and J ends, which lost 3 bases and 3 bases, there was a span of 9 bases. The CDR3 DNA is TGTGCCAGCAGTTTTAGACAGCTCTACGAGCAGTACTTC. Encoded protein: CASSFRQLYEQYF.

The table lists this clonotype with many counts. The J gene is TRBJ2-3, the V gene TRBV7-2, with 16 bases matching TRBD2. The CDR3 runs to 17 residues. V lost 5 bases to trimming and J lost 6 bases; unmatched junction nucleotides: 8. Per the germline V gene, CDR1 is SGHTA and CDR2 is FQGNSA. CDR3 protein: CASSPTGTSGRADTQYF. The CDR3 DNA is TGTGCCAGCAGCCCGACCGGGACTAGCGGGAGGGCGGATACGCAGTATTTT.

The gene calls are TRBV5-1 and TRBJ2-2; D assignment may be TRBD1 or TRBD2 (5 bases each). The CDR3 contains 17 residues. With 4 bases removed from V and 4 bases from J, the gap between germline ends came to 20 bases. Germline assignment: CDR1 SGHRS and CDR2 YFSETQ. CDR3 residues: CASSPGFAGSGTGELFF. The CDR3 nucleotides read TGCGCCAGCAGCCCTGGTTTTGCAGGGAGTGGCACCGGGGAGCTGTTTTTT. Full variable domain (remainder filled in from reference TRBV5-1 and TRBJ2-2): KAGVTQTPRYLIKTRGQQVTLSCSPISGHRSVSWYQQTPGQGLQFLFEYFSETQRNKGNFPGRFSGRQFSNSRSEMNVSTLELGDSALYLCASSPGFAGSGTGELFFGEGSRLTVL.

The V and J genes are TRBV27 and TRBJ1-5; the D is unclear. Germline values: CDR1 MNHEY, CDR2 SMNVEV (reference sequence). The CDR3 is made up of 15 amino acids. The V end was cut by 7 bases, the J end by 5 bases, with 18 bases between. The CDR3 sequence: CASKAGLGVDQPQHF. CDR3 in DNA: TGTGCCAGCAAGGCTGGGTTGGGCGTGGATCAGCCCCAGCATTTT.

The table lists this clonotype with many counts. The J gene is TRBJ2-5, the V gene TRBV20-1; TRBD2 agrees at 9 bases. The germline gives CDR1 DFQATT, CDR2 SNEGSKA (reference sequence). The CDR3 is made up of 14 amino acids. The ends lost 3 bases at V and 7 bases at J; junction bases unmatched: 9. The CDR3 loop reads CSASSGTSRTTQYF. The DNA for the CDR3 is TGCAGTGCTAGCTCCGGGACTAGCCGGACGACCCAGTACTTC.

The chain combines TRBV7-9 with TRBJ2-1; D remains ambiguous. Germline V gives CDR1 SEHNR, CDR2 FQNEAQ (reference sequence). V gave up 0 bases and J gave up 7 bases, with 13 bases separating them. The CDR3 spans 15 residues. CDR3 nucleotide sequence: TGTGCCAGCAGCTTAGCGGGTCCGCGTGGGAATGAGCAGTTCTTC. Its translation is CASSLAGPRGNEQFF.

At least ten counts were recorded for this clonotype. The chain couples TRBV7-6 to TRBJ2-5; D not resolved. The V end was cut by 1 base, the J end by 2 bases, with 8 bases between. This CDR3 spans 14 amino acids. Germline lookup yields CDR1 SGHVS and CDR2 FNYEAQ. CDR3 in DNA: TGTGCCAGCAGCTTAGATGTGGGTCAAGAGACCCAGTACTTC. Its translation is CASSLDVGQETQYF.

This chain links TRBV29-1 with TRBJ1-1, with D possibly being TRBD1 (6 bases). Germline assignment: CDR1 SQVTM and CDR2 ANQGSEA. This CDR3 contains 12 residues. V was clipped by 7 bases and J by 2 bases, with 11 bases between them. The DNA of the CDR3 is TGCAGCGCGACAGGACCAAACACTGAAGCTTTCTTT. Amino acid sequence: CSATGPNTEAFF.

This clonotype was detected only a few times. The chain has TRBV20-1 and TRBJ2-7; 9 bases match TRBD2. The V gene's germline CDR1 is DFQATT and CDR2 SNEGSKA (reference sequence). The CDR3 is made up of 14 amino acids. J gave up 0 bases and V 3 bases, and 3 bases lay outside the gene matches. The CDR3 sequence is CSARGSGSSYEQYF. Here the CDR3 DNA reads TGCAGTGCTAGGGGTAGCGGGAGCTCCTACGAGCAGTACTTC.

This clonotype was counted a few times. V usage is TRBV6-1 and J usage is TRBJ2-1, with D tentatively TRBD1 (5 bases). The ends were cut back, 6 bases at V and 6 bases at J, with 18 bases in the middle. Germline values: CDR1 MNHNS, CDR2 SASEGT. The CDR3 is made up of 15 amino acids. CDR3 loop: CASSPRPGHRNEQFF. In nucleotides, the CDR3 is TGTGCCAGCAGCCCGAGACCAGGGCATCGCAATGAGCAGTTCTTC.

The chain carries TRBV6-2 or TRBV6-3 and TRBJ1-1; TRBD1 agrees at 7 bases. Looked up from germline, CDR1 is MNHEY and CDR2 is SVGEGT. This CDR3 spans 14 amino acids. Trimming took 1 base from V and 1 from J; bases not matched to a gene: 0. CDR3 sequence: CASSYWDRNTEAFF. CDR3 in DNA: TGTGCCAGCAGTTACTGGGACAGGAACACTGAAGCTTTCTTT.

The gene calls are TRBV11-3 and TRBJ2-1, with D hard to call. This CDR3 comprises 14 residues. Germline V CDR1 and CDR2: SGHNT, YENEEA. V gave up 5 bases and J gave up 0 bases, with 8 bases separating them. CDR3 bases: TGTGCCAGCAGCCCAAGTATCTCCTACAATGAGCAGTTCTTC. Protein sequence: CASSPSISYNEQFF.

This clonotype was detected only a few times. This chain links TRBV5-4 with TRBJ2-1; TRBD2 matches 7 bases. V lost 2 bases to trimming and J lost 4 bases; unmatched junction nucleotides: 9. There are 16 residues in the CDR3. Germline assignment: CDR1 SGHNT and CDR2 YYREEE (reference sequence). CDR3 amino acids: CASSFLSGTAYNEQFF. CDR3 bases: TGTGCCAGCAGCTTTTTAAGCGGGACCGCTTACAATGAGCAGTTCTTC.

This chain uses TRBV25-1 with TRBJ2-5; 7 nucleotides agree with TRBD2. J was trimmed by 9 bases and V by 9 bases; bases with no gene match: 10. Germline CDR1 is MGHDK and CDR2 is SYGVNS. The CDR3 contains 12 residues. The DNA for the CDR3 is TGTGCCAGTCGTCATCGGGGGGAGGCCCAGTACTTC. Its translation is CASRHRGEAQYF.